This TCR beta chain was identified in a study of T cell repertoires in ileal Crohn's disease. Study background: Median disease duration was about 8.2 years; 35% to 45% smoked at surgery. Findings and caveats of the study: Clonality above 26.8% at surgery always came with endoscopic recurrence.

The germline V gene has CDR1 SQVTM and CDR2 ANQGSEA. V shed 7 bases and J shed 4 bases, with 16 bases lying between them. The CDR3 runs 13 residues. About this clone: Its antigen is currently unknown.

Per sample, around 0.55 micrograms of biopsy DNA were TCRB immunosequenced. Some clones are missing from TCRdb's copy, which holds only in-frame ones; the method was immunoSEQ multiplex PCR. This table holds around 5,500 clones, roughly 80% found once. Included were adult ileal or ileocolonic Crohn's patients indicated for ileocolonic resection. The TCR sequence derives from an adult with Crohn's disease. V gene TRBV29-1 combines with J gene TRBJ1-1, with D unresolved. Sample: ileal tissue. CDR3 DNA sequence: TGCAGCGCCTTACCGGGATGGGGCACTGAAGCTTTCTTT. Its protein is CSALPGWGTEAFF. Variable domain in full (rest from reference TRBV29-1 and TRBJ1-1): SAVISQKPSRDICQRGTSLTIQCQVDSQVTMMFWYRQQPGQSLTLIATANQGSEATYESGFVIDKFPISRPNLTFSTLTVSNMSPEDSSIYLCSALPGWGTEAFFGQGTRLTVV.